A selection of T cell receptor beta chains follows, all from one sample in a study of siplizumab effects on memory and regulatory T cells. Assay used: immunoSEQ multiplex PCR; TCRdb lists only in-frame clones, some missing. The sample lists 99,000 or so clones; roughly 92% were seen once. The sequenced material came from Tregs sorted from blood. These receptors came from a human donor in good health. Both conserved end residues are part of each CDR3. D genes are given only for firm matches. Size tells how often a clone was seen (once, few, many) or the class of an expanded clone, and some rows leave it out.

size	D	V	J	DNA	CDR3
once	TRBD1	TRBV27	TRBJ2-1	TGTGCCAGCAGTCCACAGGGGGGCGTAGAGCAGTTCTTC	CASSPQGGVEQFF
-	-	TRBV7-2	TRBJ1-5	TGTGCCAGCAACACACGGGGCAATCAGCCCCAGCATTTT	CASNTRGNQPQHF
-	-	TRBV6-5	TRBJ2-2	TGTGCCAGCAGTTACCTCACCGGGGAGCTGTTTTTT	CASSYLTGELFF
-	TRBD1	TRBV19	TRBJ1-5	TGTGCCAGTAGCCTCACTCCGCCGGGACAGGGATATCAGCCCCAGCATTTT	CASSLTPPGQGYQPQHF
-	TRBD1	TRBV7-2	TRBJ2-5	TGTGCCAGCAGCGCCGGGACAGTCCAAGAGACCCAGTACTTC	CASSAGTVQETQYF
-	TRBD2	TRBV29-1	TRBJ2-5	TGCAGCGCCCGACTTATAGCGGGGAAAGGGACCCAGTACTTC	CSARLIAGKGTQYF
-	TRBD2	TRBV11-2	TRBJ2-3	TGTGCCAGCAGCCACCTAGCGGGGGGGGTCATTCATACGCAGTATTTT	CASSHLAGGVIHTQYF
-	-	TRBV6-5	TRBJ1-2	TGTGCCAGCAGCAAAACAGGGAGGACAAACTATGGCTACACCTTC	CASSKTGRTNYGYTF
-	TRBD2	TRBV19	TRBJ2-3	TGTGCCAGTAGTAGGCGGGGGGGCACAGATACGCAGTATTTT	CASSRRGGTDTQYF
-	-	TRBV19	TRBJ2-3	TGTGCCAGCCAGACAGACGGGGGAACAGATACGCAGTATTTT	CASQTDGGTDTQYF
once	TRBD2	TRBV9	TRBJ2-2	TGTGCCAGCAGGAAGACTAGCGGGATGACCGGGGAGCTGTTTTTT	CASRKTSGMTGELFF
-	-	TRBV7-8	TRBJ1-1	TGTGCCAGCAGCTTATTTACAGGGCCTGAAGCTTTCTTT	CASSLFTGPEAFF
-	TRBD2	TRBV7-8	TRBJ2-3	TGTGCCAGCAGGGGACTAGCGGGAGGGGCAGATACGCAGTATTTT	CASRGLAGGADTQYF
-	-	TRBV18	TRBJ2-5	TGTGCCAGCTCACTCAACAGGGCCCTCCAAGAGACCCAGTACTTC	CASSLNRALQETQYF
-	-	TRBV6-5	TRBJ2-1	TGTGCCAGCAGTTACGTGGGGAATGAGCAGTTCTTC	CASSYVGNEQFF
-	-	TRBV18	TRBJ1-3	TGTGCCAGCTCACCAGAATTAAGGAGCTCTGGAAACACCATATATTTT	CASSPELRSSGNTIYF
once	TRBD2	TRBV28	TRBJ2-5	TGTGCCAGCATCCCTCGAGGGCCGGGACTAGCGTGGGAGACCCAGTACTTC	CASIPRGPGLAWETQYF
-	-	TRBV10-3	TRBJ2-5	TGTGCCATCAGTGGAACAGGAGGGGAGACCCAGTACTTC	CAISGTGGETQYF
-	-	TRBV11-3	TRBJ2-5	TGTGCCAGCAGCTTTCGCGGGACGGACCAAGAGACCCAGTACTTC	CASSFRGTDQETQYF
-	-	TRBV4-2	TRBJ1-3	TGTGCCAGCAGCCAAGATGTCCCGGGGTACTCTGGAAACACCATATATTTT	CASSQDVPGYSGNTIYF
-	TRBD1	TRBV5-1	TRBJ2-7	TGCGCCAGCAGCCAGACAGGGCGCGAGCAGTACTTC	CASSQTGREQYF
-	-	TRBV10-3	TRBJ1-1	TGTGCCATCAGCCAAGGGCAGGGTTCGAACACTGAAGCTTTCTTT	CAISQGQGSNTEAFF
once	-	TRBV5-1	TRBJ2-7	TGCGCCAGCAGCGTGACTGGAGTCCACGAGCAGTACTTC	CASSVTGVHEQYF
-	TRBD2	TRBV15	TRBJ2-1	TGTGCCACCAGCAGAGTAGCGGGACTGGGAAATGAGCAGTTCTTC	CATSRVAGLGNEQFF
once	TRBD1	TRBV14	TRBJ1-5	TGTGCCAGCAGCCACCACAGGGGGAGCGGCAATCAGCCCCAGCATTTT	CASSHHRGSGNQPQHF
-	TRBD1	TRBV4-2	TRBJ1-1	TGTGCCAGCAGCCAAGCTCAGGGACAGGGGTCGACTGAAGCTTTCTTT	CASSQAQGQGSTEAFF
-	-	TRBV28	TRBJ1-2	TGTGCCAGCAGTTGGCTCTATGGCTACACCTTC	CASSWLYGYTF
-	-	TRBV6-1	TRBJ2-2	TGTGCCAGCAACACGGGGAACACCGGGGAGCTGTTTTTT	CASNTGNTGELFF
-	-	TRBV6-6	TRBJ2-7	TGTGCCAGCAGTTACACGGACCGGGCCCACGAGCAGTACTTC	CASSYTDRAHEQYF
-	TRBD1	TRBV6-1	TRBJ1-2	TGTGCCAGCAGTGTCACAGGGGCTGAGGTGCTATACTATGGCTACACCTTC	CASSVTGAEVLYYGYTF
-	-	TRBV9	TRBJ2-2	TGTGCCAGCAGCCAGACACTTACCCCGAACACCGGGGAGCTGTTTTTT	CASSQTLTPNTGELFF
-	-	TRBV9	TRBJ1-2	TGTGCCAGCAGCCCTCGACCCGCTGCGGGCTACACCTTC	CASSPRPAAGYTF
-	-	TRBV30	TRBJ1-3	TGTAGGTCGGCGGTCTCTGGAAACACCATATATTTT	CRSAVSGNTIYF
-	TRBD1	TRBV7-9	TRBJ1-6	TGTGCCAGCAGCTTGACAGGGTCATGGGATTCACCCCTCCACTTT	CASSLTGSWDSPLHF
once	-	TRBV7-8	TRBJ1-2	TGTGCCAGCAGCCTATGTGAGTCTTGTGGCTACACCTTC	CASSLCESCGYTF
-	-	TRBV19	TRBJ2-3	TGTGCCAGTACCAAGGGGGGAACAGATACGCAGTATTTT	CASTKGGTDTQYF
many	-	TRBV30	TRBJ1-2	TGTGCCTGTACCCCCCGAGCAGGAGGTAGGAACCTCTATGGCTACACCTTC	CACTPRAGGRNLYGYTF
-	-	TRBV7-6	TRBJ1-4	TGTGCCAGCAAAGATCGGACTAGTCTCTCAACTAATGAAAAACTGTTTTTT	CASKDRTSLSTNEKLFF
-	-	TRBV20-1	TRBJ2-3	TGCAGTGCTAGGCGGGTGGGTACGCAGTATTTT	CSARRVGTQYF
few	-	TRBV18	TRBJ1-2	TGTGCCAGCTCACCATGGGAGTCAACTTATGGCTACACCTTC	CASSPWESTYGYTF
-	-	TRBV7-9	TRBJ2-5	TGTGCCAGCAGCTTGGGGATACGGGAGACCCAGTACTTC	CASSLGIRETQYF
-	TRBD1	TRBV9	TRBJ1-4	TGTGCCAGCAGCCCCCGGACAGGGGACTTTGAAAAACTGTTTTTT	CASSPRTGDFEKLFF
-	-	TRBV5-1	TRBJ2-3	TGCGCCAGCAGCCCCGGTGGACAGAGCACAGATACGCAGTATTTT	CASSPGGQSTDTQYF
-	-	TRBV7-3	TRBJ1-1	TGTGCCAGCAGCTTAAGGGGGCCAGGGGATCGTTCTGAAGCTTTCTTT	CASSLRGPGDRSEAFF
-	-	TRBV9	TRBJ1-2	TGTGCCAGCAGCGTAAGGGAGGGCTATGGCTACACCTTC	CASSVREGYGYTF
-	-	TRBV27	TRBJ1-1	TGTGCCAGCAGTTTGTCGGGGATCCAAGGGTCCCCTGAAGCTTTCTTT	CASSLSGIQGSPEAFF
-	-	TRBV29-1	TRBJ1-4	TGCAGCGCTCGAGAATACGGTGAAAAACTGTTTTTT	CSAREYGEKLFF
-	-	TRBV5-1	TRBJ1-2	TGCGCCAGCAGCAAGAGGGACTCCCTGGTAGGTGGCTACACCTTC	CASSKRDSLVGGYTF
-	TRBD1	TRBV5-8	TRBJ1-5	TGTGCCAGCAGCACAACAGGGGCTCGCAATCAGCCCCAGCATTTT	CASSTTGARNQPQHF
-	-	TRBV7-2	TRBJ2-2	TGTGCCAGCAGCCGTAGGGCGGGGTTCAGCCCTTCGAACACCGGGGAGCTGTTTTTT	CASSRRAGFSPSNTGELFF
few	TRBD1	TRBV6-5	TRBJ2-1	TGTGCCAGCAGTTACGTTGGACAGGGGGCTGGTGAGCAGTTCTTC	CASSYVGQGAGEQFF
-	TRBD1	TRBV4-1	TRBJ2-1	TGCGCCAGCAGCCAAGATAGGGGACAGAACTTAATCTCCTACAATGAGCAGTTCTTC	CASSQDRGQNLISYNEQFF
-	-	TRBV7-2	TRBJ2-7	TGTGCCAGCAGCCCCAGATCCGGAGGTGGTTACGAGCAGTACTTC	CASSPRSGGGYEQYF
-	-	TRBV30	TRBJ1-3	TGTGCCTGGAGTGGTCTCCAGGCGGGAAACACCATATATTTT	CAWSGLQAGNTIYF
-	-	TRBV7-9	TRBJ1-2	TGTGCCAGCAGCTTAGCGACAGACGACTATGGCTACACCTTC	CASSLATDDYGYTF
-	-	TRBV7-6	TRBJ1-1	TGTGCCAGCAGCTTCTCTGGTGACACTGAAGCTTTCTTT	CASSFSGDTEAFF
-	TRBD1	TRBV18	TRBJ2-5	TGTGCCAGCTCACCCAGGGTCGGACAGGGGGTCCAAGAGACCCAGTACTTC	CASSPRVGQGVQETQYF
-	-	TRBV30	TRBJ2-1	TGTGCCTGGAGTGTACTGGACTACCAATACAATGAGCAGTTCTTC	CAWSVLDYQYNEQFF